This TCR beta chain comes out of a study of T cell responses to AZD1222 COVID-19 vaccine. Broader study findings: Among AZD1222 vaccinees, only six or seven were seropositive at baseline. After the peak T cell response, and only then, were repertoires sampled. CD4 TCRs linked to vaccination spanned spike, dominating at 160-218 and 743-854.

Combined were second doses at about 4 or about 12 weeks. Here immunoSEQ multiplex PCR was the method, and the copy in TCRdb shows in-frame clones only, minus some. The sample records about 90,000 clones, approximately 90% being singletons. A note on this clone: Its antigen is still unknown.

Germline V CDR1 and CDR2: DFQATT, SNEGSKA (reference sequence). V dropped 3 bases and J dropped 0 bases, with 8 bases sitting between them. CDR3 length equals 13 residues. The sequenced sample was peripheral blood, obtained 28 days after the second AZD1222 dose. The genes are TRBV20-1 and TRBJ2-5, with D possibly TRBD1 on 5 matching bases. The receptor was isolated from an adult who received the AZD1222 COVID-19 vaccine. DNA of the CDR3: TGCAGTGCTAGTAAGGGGAACCAAGAGACCCAGTACTTC. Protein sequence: CSASKGNQETQYF.